These 19 T cell receptor beta chains were sequenced from one sample in a study of memory CD4+ T cells and cytomegalovirus serostatus (dated by TCRdb to about 2019). Single viable CD3+CD4+CD8-CD45RO+ cells were sorted as memory CD4+ T cells on a FACSAria II. The library was built by means of the immunoSEQ multiplex PCR assay. TCRdb carries this immuneACCESS record with in-frame sequences only. Its versions omit some clonotypes, under half of them owing to an unresolved V gene in the studies checked, with the rest unexplained. The sample table holds around 61,000 clones, of which roughly 82% were seen once. The top ten clones comprise approximately 0.43% of the sample. Sequenced input: memory CD4+ T cells from blood. These receptors all stem from an adult in good health and CMV-seronegative.

The chain combines TRBV18 with TRBJ2-2; the match to TRBD1 covers 9 bases. CDR3 length equals 16 residues. Looked up from germline, CDR1 is KGHSH and CDR2 is LQKENI. Germline trimming cut 4 bases from V and 4 bases from J; bases unmatched to any gene: 7. The CDR3 spells CASSQRGTGSTGELFF. CDR3 DNA: TGTGCCAGCTCACAAAGAGGGACAGGGAGCACCGGGGAGCTGTTTTTT.

As concerns this clone: The junction departs from germline at one end; a sequencing error may be responsible. V is TRBV19 and J is TRBJ2-6, with 11 bases lining up with TRBD1. The CDR3 is 15 amino acids. The germline V gene encodes CDR1 LNHDA and CDR2 SQIVND (reference sequence). CDR3: CASSKPGQGGNVLTF. The CDR3, as DNA: TGTGCCAGTAGTAAACCGGGACAGGGGGGCAACGTCCTGACTTTC. Filled out from reference TRBV19 and TRBJ2-6, the complete variable domain reads DGGITQSPKYLFRKEGQNVTLSCEQNLNHDAMYWYRQDPGQGLRLIYYSQIVNDFQKGDIAEGYSVSREKKESFPLTVTSAQKNPTAFYLCASSKPGQGGNVLTFGAGSRLTVL.

V gene TRBV28 combines with J gene TRBJ2-5, with D possibly being TRBD1 (6 bases). The CDR3 has 14 residues. Germline CDR1 and CDR2: MDHEN and SYDVKM. V lost 2 bases and J 5 bases, leaving 12 bases between the germline ends. The CDR3 protein is CASSLGAGVETQYF. The CDR3 coding sequence is TGTGCCAGCAGTTTAGGGGCAGGGGTGGAGACCCAGTACTTC.

Note on this clone: This may come from a read error, since a much larger clone is one base off. V usage is TRBV19 and J usage is TRBJ1-1; TRBD1 agrees at 7 bases. This CDR3 contains 13 residues. Germline values: CDR1 LNHDA, CDR2 SQIVND (reference sequence). The V segment lost 3 bases and the J segment 3 bases; nucleotides outside the gene matches: 1. CDR3 protein: CASSIDRDTEAFF. DNA of the CDR3: TGTGCCAGTAGTATCGACAGGGACACTGAAGCTTTCTTT.

V and J are TRBV7-2 and TRBJ2-3; TRBD2 aligns across 8 bases. Germline V gene sequence: CDR1 SGHTA, CDR2 FQGNSA. This CDR3 has 18 amino acids. V gave up 2 bases and J gave up 5 bases; unmatched junction bases: 15. The CDR3 DNA is TGTGCCAGCAGCTTAAGGGTAGCGGGGAGGCGAGAGGGAGATACGCAGTATTTT. Protein: CASSLRVAGRREGDTQYF.

The chain is built from TRBV7-3 and TRBJ2-3; D is possibly TRBD1 or TRBD2 (5 bases each). V was clipped by 1 base and J by 1 base, with 12 bases between them. The length of the CDR3 is 16 residues. The germline V gene has CDR1 SGHTA and CDR2 FQGTGA. CDR3 in amino acids: CASSLRGSLGTDTQYF. The CDR3 nucleotides read TGTGCCAGCAGCTTAAGGGGGTCTTTAGGCACAGATACGCAGTATTTT.

The V and J genes are TRBV6-5 and TRBJ1-5; D is ambiguous. The CDR3 covers 12 residues. Germline lookup yields CDR1 MNHEY and CDR2 SVGAGI. V was pared by 4 bases and J by 7 bases, with 8 bases between. CDR3 residues: CASSSGPQPQHF. The CDR3 DNA sequence: TGTGCCAGCAGTTCTGGGCCCCAGCCCCAGCATTTT.

The chain uses TRBV11-1 and TRBJ2-3; D unclear. Germline V gene data show CDR1 as SGHAT and CDR2 as FQDESV (reference sequence). This CDR3 is built from 12 residues. With 5 bases removed from V and 2 bases from J, the gap between germline ends came to 5 bases. CDR3 residues: CASSLYTDTQYF. The CDR3 DNA is TGTGCCAGCAGCCTATACACAGATACGCAGTATTTT.

The chain employs TRBV5-6 and TRBJ1-4; D is uncertain. This CDR3 has 14 residues. The V and J ends lost 1 base and 8 bases respectively, with 12 bases between them. CDR1 is SGHDT and CDR2 is YYEEEE in the germline V gene. CDR3 DNA sequence: TGTGCCAGCAGCTTGAACAGTGTGTGGGAAAAACTGTTTTTT. Translating it yields CASSLNSVWEKLFF. The entire variable domain, with the rest obtained from reference TRBV5-6 and TRBJ1-4, is as follows: DAGVTQSPTHLIKTRGQQVTLRCSPKSGHDTVSWYQQALGQGPQFIFQYYEEEERQRGNFPDRFSGHQFPNYSSELNVNALLLGDSALYLCASSLNSVWEKLFFGSGTQLSVL.

The J gene is TRBJ2-7, the V gene TRBV4-1; D gene unclear. Trimming shortened V by 2 bases and J by 5 bases, and 13 bases separated the two germline ends. Germline V CDR1 and CDR2: MGHRA, YSYEKL. CDR3 length: 14 residues. The CDR3 nucleotides read TGCGCCAGCAGCCAACTCGCTCTGTCACACGAGCAGTACTTC. This translates into CASSQLALSHEQYF.

The chain joins TRBV2 to TRBJ2-7; D uncertain. The CDR3 totals 15 residues. Germline-derived CDR1 and CDR2 are SNHLY and FYNNEI. Trimming left V 4 bases short and J 2 bases short, with 15 bases between. The CDR3, as DNA: TGTGCCAGCAGTGGAATCTTTAATTCGGCCTACGAGCAGTACTTC. Protein product: CASSGIFNSAYEQYF. Looking up the rest from reference TRBV2 and TRBJ2-7 gives the full variable domain: EPEVTQTPSHQVTQMGQEVILRCVPISNHLYFYWYRQILGQKVEFLVSFYNNEISEKSEIFDDQFSVERPDGSNFTLKIRSTKLEDSAMYFCASSGIFNSAYEQYFGPGTRLTVT.

This chain joins TRBV5-1 and TRBJ1-4; D uncertain. Between the trimmed V and J ends, which lost 2 bases and 2 bases, there was a span of 10 bases. The CDR3 length is 15 residues. Germline-derived CDR1 and CDR2 are SGHRS and YFSETQ. DNA for the CDR3: TGCGCCAGCAGCTTAAGAGGCAGCACTAATGAAAAACTGTTTTTT. Its translation is CASSLRGSTNEKLFF.

This rearrangement joins TRBV6-1 to TRBJ2-7, with a tentative D call TRBD2 (7 bases). V lost 0 bases, J lost 4 bases, and 16 bases lay in between. Germline values: CDR1 MNHNS, CDR2 SASEGT. The CDR3 is made up of 16 amino acids. This CDR3 is CASSEALGGAVYEQYF. DNA of the CDR3: TGTGCCAGCAGTGAAGCTCTGGGGGGGGCCGTTTACGAGCAGTACTTC.

As concerns this clone: Its ends do not fully match the called genes, so a read error is possible. This chain connects TRBV5-8 to TRBJ2-1; D gene unclear. The CDR3 covers 15 residues. Germline loops: CDR1 SGHTS, CDR2 YDEGEE. This CDR3 reads CASSRYPGSHNEQFF. CDR3 nucleotide sequence: TGTGCCAGCAGCAGGTATCCGGGCTCCCACAATGAGCAGTTCTTC.

This clone was seen a few times. This sequence joins TRBV20-1 and TRBJ2-7; D uncertain. Between the trimmed V and J ends, which lost 3 bases and 11 bases, there was a span of 11 bases. The germline V gene encodes CDR1 DFQATT and CDR2 SNEGSKA (reference sequence). There are 10 residues in the CDR3. In DNA, the CDR3 is TGCAGTGCTAGTTCTTACCAAGAGTACTTC. Translating it yields CSASSYQEYF.

The chain recombines TRBV21-1 with TRBJ2-1; the table's D call, TRBD1, was not checked against the DNA. TRBV21-1 is a pseudogene locus. This CDR3 is built from 15 residues. CDR3 DNA: TGTGCCAGCAGCTCCGGGTGTCTAACAGGCAATGAGCAGTTCTTC. It codes for CASSSGCLTGNEQFF.

The genes are TRBV4-1 and TRBJ2-4; 7 bases map to TRBD1. The V gene's germline CDR1 is MGHRA and CDR2 YSYEKL. V lost 4 bases and J lost 2; bases outside the gene matches: 8. There are 16 residues in the CDR3. CDR3 DNA: TGCGCCAGCAGCCTGGAAAGGGGGCGATCCAAAAACATTCAGTACTTC. Translated: CASSLERGRSKNIQYF.

This chain links TRBV4-2 with TRBJ2-1, with D perhaps assigned TRBD1 or TRBD2 (5 bases each). The CDR3 extends over 12 amino acids. V was shortened by 4 bases and J by 8 bases, with 9 bases between the two germline ends. Germline lookup yields CDR1 LGHNA and CDR2 YNFKEQ. The CDR3: CASSPQGDEQFF. CDR3 nucleotides: TGTGCCAGCAGCCCCCAGGGAGATGAGCAGTTCTTC.

The V gene is TRBV6-1, the J gene TRBJ2-5, with a tentative D call TRBD1 (6 bases). There are 15 residues in the CDR3. CDR1 is MNHNS and CDR2 is SASEGT in the germline V gene. V lost 0 bases, J lost 5 bases, and 13 bases lay in between. CDR3 amino acids: CASSEALGAWETQYF. The CDR3 nucleotides are TGTGCCAGCAGTGAAGCGCTGGGGGCCTGGGAGACCCAGTACTTC.